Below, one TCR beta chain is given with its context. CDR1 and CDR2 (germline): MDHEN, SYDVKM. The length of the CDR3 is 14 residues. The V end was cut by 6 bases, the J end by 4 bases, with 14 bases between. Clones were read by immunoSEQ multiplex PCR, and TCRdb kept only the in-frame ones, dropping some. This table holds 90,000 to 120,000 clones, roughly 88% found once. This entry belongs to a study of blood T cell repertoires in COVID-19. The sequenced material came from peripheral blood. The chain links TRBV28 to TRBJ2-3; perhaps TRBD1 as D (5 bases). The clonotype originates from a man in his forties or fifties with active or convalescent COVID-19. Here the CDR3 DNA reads TGTGCCAGCAGACACCAGGGCCGGGCAGATACGCAGTATTTT. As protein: CASRHQGRADTQYF.